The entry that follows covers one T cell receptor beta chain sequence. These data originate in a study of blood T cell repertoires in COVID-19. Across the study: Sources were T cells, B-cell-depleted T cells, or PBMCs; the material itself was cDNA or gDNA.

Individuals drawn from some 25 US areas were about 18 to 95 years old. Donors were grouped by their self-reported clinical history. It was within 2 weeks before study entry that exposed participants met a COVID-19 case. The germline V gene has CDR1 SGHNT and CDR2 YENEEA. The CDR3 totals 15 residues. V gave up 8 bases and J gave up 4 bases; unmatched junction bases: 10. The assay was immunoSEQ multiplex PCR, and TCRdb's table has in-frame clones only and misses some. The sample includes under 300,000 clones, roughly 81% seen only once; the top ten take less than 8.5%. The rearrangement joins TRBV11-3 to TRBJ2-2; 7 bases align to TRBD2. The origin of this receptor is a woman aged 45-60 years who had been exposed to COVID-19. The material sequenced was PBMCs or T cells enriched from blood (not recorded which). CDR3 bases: TGTGCCAGCTCACCCGGGGGGAGGGGCACCGGGGAGCTGTTTTTT. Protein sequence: CASSPGGRGTGELFF. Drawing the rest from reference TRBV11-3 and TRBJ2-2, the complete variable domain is EAGVVQSPRYKIIEKKQPVAFWCNPISGHNTLYWYLQNLGQGPELLIRYENEEAVDDSQLPKDRFSAERLKGVDSTLKIQPAELGDSAVYLCASSPGGRGTGELFFGEGSRLTVL.